One and the same sample provided the 5 T cell receptor beta chains below, sequenced in a study of shared clonotypes between healthy human individuals. TCRdb's copy holds only in-frame clones and misses some; the assay was immunoSEQ multiplex PCR. This repertoire shows some 2,100,000 clones, almost 96% found once; its top ten account for about 0.13%. Sequencing used naive CD4+ T cells sorted from blood. Described subset: CD45RA+ positively selected. The receptors come from a man younger than 35 in good health.

The genes are TRBV7-9 and TRBJ2-5; tentative D call: TRBD2 (6 bases). This CDR3 comprises 14 residues. From germline, CDR1 is SEHNR and CDR2 FQNEAQ (reference sequence). V was pared by 5 bases and J by 2 bases, with 12 bases between. Written as DNA, the CDR3 is TGTGCCAGCAGCCCCGGACTAATTCAAGAGACCCAGTACTTC. Its protein product is CASSPGLIQETQYF.

The gene calls are TRBV7-2 and TRBJ1-6; 7 bases align to TRBD1. V lost 5 bases to trimming and J lost 6 bases; unmatched junction nucleotides: 10. Germline loops: CDR1 SGHTA, CDR2 FQGNSA. This CDR3 contains 16 residues. The CDR3 region is CASSAQGTALNSPLHF. The CDR3 DNA follows: TGTGCCAGCAGCGCCCAGGGGACAGCTCTTAATTCACCCCTCCACTTT. Combining the CDR3 with reference TRBV7-2 and TRBJ1-6 gives the whole variable domain GAGVSQSPSNKVTEKGKDVELRCDPISGHTALYWYRQSLGQGLEFLIYFQGNSAPDKSGLPSDRFSAERTGGSVSTLTIQRTQQEDSAVYLCASSAQGTALNSPLHFGNGTRLTVT.

The chain's CDR3 is CASSHDGSSGNTIYF. As DNA, the CDR3 is TGTGCCAGCAGCCACGACGGATCCTCTGGAAACACCATATATTTT. This sequence joins TRBV7-2 and TRBJ1-3; D call uncertain. CDR3 length: 15 residues. CDR1 is SGHTA and CDR2 is FQGNSA in the germline V gene. V was cut by 5 bases and J by 0 bases, with 11 bases left in between.

With respect to this clone: The same CDR3 can be traced to other DNA sequences in this sample. The chain couples TRBV5-4 to TRBJ1-2; no definite D call. V was shortened by 0 bases and J by 4 bases, with 7 bases between the two germline ends. The CDR3 runs 13 residues. From germline, CDR1 is SGHNT and CDR2 YYREEE (reference sequence). The chain's CDR3 is CASSLVGGYGYTF. In nucleotides, the CDR3 is TGTGCCAGCAGCTTGGTAGGAGGCTATGGCTACACCTTC. The full variable domain, completed using reference TRBV5-4 and TRBJ1-2, is ETGVTQSPTHLIKTRGQQVTLRCSSQSGHNTVSWYQQALGQGPQFIFQYYREEENGRGNFPPRFSGLQFPNYSSELNVNALELDDSALYLCASSLVGGYGYTFGSGTRLTVV.

This clone was detected once. The V gene is TRBV6-6, the J gene TRBJ1-1; TRBD1 might be the D (6 bases). V was cut by 4 bases and J by 1 base, with 10 bases left in between. Germline loops: CDR1 MNHNY, CDR2 SVGAGI (reference sequence). The CDR3 consists of 14 residues. CDR3 sequence reads: CASSSQGWNTEAFF. The CDR3 DNA reads as TGTGCCAGCAGTTCACAGGGTTGGAACACTGAAGCTTTCTTT.